This T cell receptor (beta chain) was identified during a study of blood T cell repertoires in COVID-19. Study in general: Donors in the United States, Italy and Spain gave samples during acute or convalescent COVID-19.

Participant-given clinical history determined each cohort assignment. Method: immunoSEQ multiplex PCR; TCRdb's copy keeps in-frame clones and lacks some. The sample shows 200,000 or so clones, 75% to 90% of them seen only once. The sequence was collected from a woman between 18 and 30 years old in a cohort exposed to, infected with or recovered from COVID-19 (not recorded which). Sequencing was carried out using PBMCs or T cells enriched from blood (not recorded which).

This chain's CDR3 is CASSPNRAGGTSGLSRPYNEQFF. DNA for the CDR3: TGTGCCAGCAGCCCTAACCGGGCGGGGGGGACTTCAGGATTATCTCGCCCCTACAATGAGCAGTTCTTC. This chain joins TRBV28 and TRBJ2-1; 9 nucleotides agree with TRBD2. The germline CDR1 and CDR2 sequences are MDHEN and SYDVKM. V dropped 6 bases and J dropped 2; count of bases not matched to a gene: 29. CDR3 length: 23 residues.